This T cell receptor (beta chain) was found in a study of blood T cells in healthy people across ages. Study-wide results and limits: Expanded clonotype changes were possibly confounded by unknown donor CMV status.

The CDR3 spans 14 residues. V lost 1 base to trimming and J lost 5 bases, with 11 bases between them. Germline CDR1 and CDR2: MGHRA and YSYEKL. The donors, all healthy, were Caucasians living in Russia, aged about 6 to 100. They isolated at least 6 million PBMCs from each sample. A note on this clonotype: Its antigen is not known.

Combining a sample-barcoded 5' primer with a J-beta primer mix, a second PCR ran for about 6 to 11 cycles. MiXCR, run by TCRdb on the 5' RACE reads, gives a single entry per CDR3 protein. This sample has almost 1 million distinct CDR3 sequences, with just over 50% found just once. The sample was blood. The rearrangement links TRBV4-1 to TRBJ2-5; TRBD2 is a possible D gene (5 bases). The TCR originated in a woman between 55 and 75 years old in good health. The CDR3 loop reads CASSQVAVAETQYF. DNA for the CDR3: TGCGCCAGCAGCCAAGTGGCAGTAGCGGAGACCCAGTACTTC.